The source of this T cell receptor beta chain is a study of T cell responses to AZD1222 COVID-19 vaccine. Overall study context: The study pooled second doses at about 4 or about 12 weeks.

Profiled with immunoSEQ multiplex PCR; TCRdb holds only in-frame clones, not every one. The sample lists under 150,000 clones, around 85% occurring once. To note about this clone: Its antigen is undetermined.

Findings of the study overall: The breadth and depth of Spike-specific TCRs increased once two AZD1222 doses had been given. Reportedly, close to half of spike-specific TCRs are directed against unmutated variant regions. Donors, mostly white British, included more females; clonal diversity was possibly underestimated.

V lost 3 bases and J lost 4; bases outside the gene matches: 8. CDR1 is MDHEN and CDR2 is SYDVKM in the germline V gene. The CDR3 runs 15 residues. The starting material was peripheral blood, obtained on day 0 of AZD1222 vaccination. The origin of this receptor is an adult in good health. The chain carries TRBV28 and TRBJ1-2; 7 nucleotides line up with TRBD1. CDR3 bases: TGTGCCAGCAGTTTGCCACAGGGGCTCCCCTATGGCTACACCTTC. The encoded protein is CASSLPQGLPYGYTF.